These 5 T cell receptor beta chains were all obtained from the same sample, sequenced in a study of control samples from healthy donors and cancer patients. Produced via immunoSEQ multiplex PCR; TCRdb's table is partial and in-frame only. The data show 95,000 to 150,000 clones, with 70% to 90% seen just once and roughly 3.2% held by the top ten. Input material: blood. Receptors were obtained from a man aged 40-55 years in good health.

The chain links TRBV12-3 or TRBV12-4 to TRBJ2-7; D remains ambiguous. V was clipped by 7 bases and J by 3 bases, with 10 bases between them. The CDR3 consists of 12 residues. The CDR3 region has the DNA TGTGCCAGCACCAAACCTGGCTACGAGCAGTACTTC. This translates into CASTKPGYEQYF.

The chain links TRBV20-1 to TRBJ1-1, with D possibly matching TRBD1 (6 bases). Germline V gene sequence: CDR1 DFQATT, CDR2 SNEGSKA (reference sequence). Deletions cut 8 bases from V and 8 bases from J, with 9 bases between. CDR3 length: 9 residues. The DNA for the CDR3 is TGCAGTCCCGGACAGGAAGCTTTCTTT. It is translated as CSPGQEAFF.

The chain employs TRBV10-3 and TRBJ2-7; no definite D call. The CDR3 extends over 13 amino acids. The V gene lost 2 bases and the J gene lost 1 base, with 6 bases spanning the gap. CDR1 and CDR2 from the germline V gene are ENHRY and SYGVKD. The DNA of the CDR3 is TGTGCCATCAGTGAGGTCGTATCCTACGAGCAGTACTTC. As protein: CAISEVVSYEQYF.

This clone was seen a few times. The gene calls are TRBV6-2 or TRBV6-3 and TRBJ1-1; D is undetermined. Germline V CDR1 and CDR2: MNHEY, SVGEGT. The CDR3 has 15 amino acids. V shed 2 bases and J shed 3 bases, with 13 bases lying between them. The CDR3 region is CASSYKGLDYTEAFF. The CDR3 DNA reads as TGTGCCAGCAGTTACAAGGGCTTGGATTACACTGAAGCTTTCTTT.

The J gene is TRBJ1-3, the V gene TRBV28; a weak D match, TRBD1 (5 bases). There are 13 residues in the CDR3. Germline V gives CDR1 MDHEN, CDR2 SYDVKM. Trimming removed 7 bases at V and 6 bases at J, with 13 bases between. The CDR3 DNA is TGTGCCAGCACGATCAGGGCCGAAAACACCATATATTTT. Amino acids: CASTIRAENTIYF. The variable domain in full, with the rest retrieved from reference TRBV28 and TRBJ1-3, is DVKVTQSSRYLVKRTGEKVFLECVQDMDHENMFWYRQDPGLGLRLIYFSYDVKMKEKGDIPEGYSVSREKKERFSLILESASTNQTSMYLCASTIRAENTIYFGEGSWLTVV.